This note documents a single TCR beta chain sequence. The record originates from a study of blood T cell repertoires in COVID-19. Looking at the study overall: COVID-19 samples, acute and convalescent, were from the United States, Italy and Spain. Sources were T cells, B-cell-depleted T cells, or PBMCs; the material itself was cDNA or gDNA.

J lost 2 bases, V lost 3 bases, and 4 bases had no gene match. The CDR3 length is 15 residues. Authors' data handling: Reference gene primers were amplified, and this amplification served to estimate nucleated cell counts. Assay used: immunoSEQ multiplex PCR; TCRdb lists only in-frame clones, some missing. That table is the source of V, J and clone size, and D and trimming were worked out from the DNA. The sample has about 140,000 clones, 77% seen once; the top ten hold around 9.5%. The chain is built from TRBV23-1 and TRBJ1-5; 7 nucleotides align to TRBD1. TRBV23-1 is assigned to the ORF class and has an uncertain function. The receptor was derived from a woman aged 50 to 60 with active or convalescent COVID-19. The sequenced material came from peripheral blood. For the CDR3, the DNA is TGCGCCAGCAGTCAGCCTACAGGGGGCAATCAGCCCCAGCATTTT. Its translation: CASSQPTGGNQPQHF.